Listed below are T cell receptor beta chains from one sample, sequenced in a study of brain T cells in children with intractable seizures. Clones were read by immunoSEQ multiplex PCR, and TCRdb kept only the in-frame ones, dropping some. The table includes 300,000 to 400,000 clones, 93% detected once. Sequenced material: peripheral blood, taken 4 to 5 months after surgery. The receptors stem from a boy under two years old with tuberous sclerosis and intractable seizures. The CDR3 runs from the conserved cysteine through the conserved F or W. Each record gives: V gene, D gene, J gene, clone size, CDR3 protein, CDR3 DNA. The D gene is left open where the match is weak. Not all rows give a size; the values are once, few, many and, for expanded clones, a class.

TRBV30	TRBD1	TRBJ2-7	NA	CASWTGGYEQYF	TGTGCCTCGTGGACAGGGGGGTACGAGCAGTACTTC
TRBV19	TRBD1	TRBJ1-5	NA	CASSPDREINQPQHF	TGTGCCAGTAGTCCCGACAGGGAGATCAATCAGCCCCAGCATTTT
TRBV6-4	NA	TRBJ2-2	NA	CASKSVGGTGELFF	TGTGCCAGCAAGAGCGTGGGTGGCACCGGGGAGCTGTTTTTT
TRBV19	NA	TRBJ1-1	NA	CASSISSSGEAFF	TGTGCCAGTAGTATAAGTTCCTCCGGGGAAGCTTTCTTT
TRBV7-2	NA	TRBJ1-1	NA	CASSLTEAFF	TGTGCCAGCAGCTTGACAGAAGCTTTCTTT
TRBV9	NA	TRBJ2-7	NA	CASSVEPRVVDEQYF	TGTGCCAGCAGCGTAGAACCTCGGGTAGTCGACGAGCAGTACTTC
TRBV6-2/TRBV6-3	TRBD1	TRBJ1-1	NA	CASSYSKGAGTEAFF	TGTGCCAGCAGTTACTCGAAGGGGGCCGGCACTGAAGCTTTCTTT
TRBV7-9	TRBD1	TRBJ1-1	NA	CASSLAPQGETEAFF	TGTGCCAGCAGCTTAGCTCCACAGGGGGAAACTGAAGCTTTCTTT
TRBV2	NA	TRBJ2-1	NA	CASSEEGGWGRSGEQFF	TGTGCCAGCAGTGAAGAGGGCGGATGGGGGAGATCAGGTGAGCAGTTCTTC
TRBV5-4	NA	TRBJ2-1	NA	CASSLGFGTYNEQFF	TGTGCCAGCAGCTTGGGGTTCGGGACCTACAATGAGCAGTTCTTC
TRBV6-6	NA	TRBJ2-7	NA	CASTNPRDLSYEQYF	TGTGCCAGCACCAACCCCCGGGACTTGTCCTACGAGCAGTACTTC
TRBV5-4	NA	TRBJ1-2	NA	CASSVLTGSLNYGYTF	TGTGCCAGCAGCGTACTGACCGGATCCTTAAACTATGGCTACACCTTC
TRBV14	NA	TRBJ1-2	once	CASSHRQQGSHGYTF	TGTGCCAGCAGCCATCGCCAACAGGGAAGCCATGGCTACACCTTC
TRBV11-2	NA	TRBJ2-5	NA	CASSTRGTQETQYF	TGTGCCAGCAGCACTCGGGGGACCCAAGAGACCCAGTACTTC
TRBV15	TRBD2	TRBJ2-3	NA	CATSISLAGGTDTQYF	TGTGCCACCAGCATTAGTCTAGCGGGAGGCACAGATACGCAGTATTTT
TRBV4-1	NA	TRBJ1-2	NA	CASSQVGLAPYGYTF	TGCGCCAGCAGCCAAGTCGGCCTAGCCCCGTATGGCTACACCTTC
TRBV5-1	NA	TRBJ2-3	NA	CASSLGHNTDTQYF	TGCGCCAGCAGCTTGGGACACAACACAGATACGCAGTATTTT
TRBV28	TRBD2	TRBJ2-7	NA	CASSLRDRGLAGSTYEQYF	TGTGCCAGCAGCCTCCGGGACAGGGGACTAGCGGGATCGACCTACGAGCAGTACTTC
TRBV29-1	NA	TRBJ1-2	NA	CSVEDRYYGYTF	TGCAGCGTTGAAGACCGCTACTATGGCTACACCTTC
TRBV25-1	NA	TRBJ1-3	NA	CASSDWGESGNTIYF	TGTGCCAGCAGTGATTGGGGCGAGTCTGGAAACACCATATATTTT
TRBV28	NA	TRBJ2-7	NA	CASSLADIYEQYF	TGTGCCAGCAGTTTAGCGGATATCTACGAGCAGTACTTC
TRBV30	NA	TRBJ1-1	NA	CAWAWGAHTEAFF	TGTGCCTGGGCGTGGGGCGCGCACACTGAAGCTTTCTTT
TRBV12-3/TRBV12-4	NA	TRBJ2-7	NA	CASSSTGSYEQYF	TGTGCCAGCTCCTCAACAGGCTCCTACGAGCAGTACTTC
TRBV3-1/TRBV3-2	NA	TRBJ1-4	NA	CASSQDTGEKLFF	TGTGCCAGCAGCCAAGATACGGGCGAAAAACTGTTTTTT
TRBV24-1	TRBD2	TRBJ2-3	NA	CATSEGTSGAYTQYF	TGTGCCACCAGCGAGGGTACTAGCGGGGCTTATACGCAGTATTTT
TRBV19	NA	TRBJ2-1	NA	CASSGLLGSSYNEQFF	TGTGCCAGTAGTGGACTCCTAGGTAGCTCCTACAATGAGCAGTTCTTC
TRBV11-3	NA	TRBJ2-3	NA	CASSFRNDSSSTDTQYF	TGTGCCAGCAGCTTTCGGAACGACTCCTCTAGCACAGATACGCAGTATTTT
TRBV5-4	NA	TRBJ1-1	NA	CASSGIGGYTEAFF	TGTGCCAGCAGTGGGATAGGGGGGTACACTGAAGCTTTCTTT
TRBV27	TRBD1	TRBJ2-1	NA	CASSSAGTGGEQFF	TGTGCCAGCAGTTCTGCCGGGACAGGGGGTGAGCAGTTCTTC
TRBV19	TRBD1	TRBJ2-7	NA	CASSIVPGQGAYEQYF	TGTGCCAGTAGTATAGTCCCTGGACAGGGGGCCTACGAGCAGTACTTC
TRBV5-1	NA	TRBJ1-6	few	CASSLDGGRSPLHF	TGCGCCAGCAGCTTGGACGGGGGGAGGTCACCCCTCCACTTT
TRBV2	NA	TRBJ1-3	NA	CASRGNTIYF	TGTGCCTCTCGGGGAAACACCATATATTTT
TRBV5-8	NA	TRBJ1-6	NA	CASSDLGKIDSPLHF	TGTGCCAGCAGCGACCTAGGGAAGATTGATTCACCCCTCCACTTT
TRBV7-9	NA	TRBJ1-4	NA	CASRKEGFGEKLFF	TGTGCCAGCAGAAAAGAGGGGTTCGGTGAAAAACTGTTTTTT
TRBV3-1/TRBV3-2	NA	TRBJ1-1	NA	CASRTPNTEAFF	TGTGCCAGCAGAACACCGAATACTGAAGCTTTCTTT
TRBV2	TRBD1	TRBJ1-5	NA	CASSKDRANQPQHF	TGTGCCAGCTCAAAGGACAGGGCCAATCAGCCCCAGCATTTT
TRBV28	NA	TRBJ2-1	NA	CASSFLTTMSNEQFF	TGTGCCAGCAGTTTTCTGACAACTATGAGTAATGAGCAGTTCTTC
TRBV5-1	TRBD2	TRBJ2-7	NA	CASSVSGGASYEQYF	TGCGCCAGCAGCGTTAGCGGGGGGGCGTCCTACGAGCAGTACTTC
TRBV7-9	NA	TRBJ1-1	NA	CASSARDVDTEAFF	TGTGCCAGCAGCGCTCGGGACGTGGACACTGAAGCTTTCTTT
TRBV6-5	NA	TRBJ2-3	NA	CASHEGGNTDTQYF	TGTGCCAGCCATGAGGGCGGCAACACAGATACGCAGTATTTT
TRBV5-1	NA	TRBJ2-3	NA	CASSGGGRSTDTQYF	TGCGCCAGCAGCGGAGGGGGGAGGAGCACAGATACGCAGTATTTT
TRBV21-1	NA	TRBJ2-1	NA	CASAKGLAGGRGSYNEQFF	TGTGCCAGCGCGAAGGGACTAGCGGGAGGGAGGGGATCCTACAATGAGCAGTTCTTC
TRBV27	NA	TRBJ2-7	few	CASRPGGEYEQYF	TGTGCCAGCAGGCCCGGGGGCGAGTACGAGCAGTACTTC
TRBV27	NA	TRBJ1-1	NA	CASSLSRAAEAFF	TGTGCCAGCAGTTTATCCAGGGCGGCTGAAGCTTTCTTT
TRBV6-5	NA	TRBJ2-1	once	CASRTRAGYNEQFF	TGTGCCAGCAGGACCAGGGCGGGGTACAATGAGCAGTTCTTC
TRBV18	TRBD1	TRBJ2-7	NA	CASSQQGGSYEQYF	TGTGCCAGCTCACAACAGGGGGGAAGCTACGAGCAGTACTTC
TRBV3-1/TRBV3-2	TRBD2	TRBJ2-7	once	CASSPSGRPYEQYF	TGTGCCAGCAGCCCTAGCGGGAGGCCCTACGAGCAGTACTTC
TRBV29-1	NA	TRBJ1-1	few	CSAKDRLITEAFF	TGCAGCGCCAAGGACAGATTGATCACGGAAGCTTTCTTT